These T cell receptor beta chains were read from a single sample in a study of CD8+CD57+ T cells in acquired aplastic anemia. MiXCR, applied by TCRdb to the reads, yields one record per CDR3 protein. The sample includes approximately 70,000 distinct CDR3 sequences, less than 65% of them seen just once. The sequenced material came from sorted CD4+, CD8+, or CD8+CD57+ T cells (not recorded which) from PBMCs. The receptors come from a human donor in good health, serving as a control. The CDR3 runs from the conserved cysteine through the conserved F or W. Fields, in order: clone size, V gene, J gene, D gene, CDR3 protein, CDR3 DNA. D genes are given only for firm matches. Some rows mark clone size as missing; the rest say once, few, many or name a class of expanded clone.

size: NA
V: TRBV29-1
J: TRBJ2-7
D: NA
CDR3: CSVEVGGGPYEQYF
DNA: TGCAGCGTTGAGGTGGGGGGAGGTCCGTACGAGCAGTACTTC

size: NA
V: TRBV10-3
J: TRBJ1-5
D: TRBD1
CDR3: CAIRDRDHQPQHF
DNA: TGTGCCATCAGGGACAGGGACCATCAGCCCCAGCATTTT

size: NA
V: TRBV19
J: TRBJ2-7
D: TRBD1
CDR3: CASSPRTGDAYEQYF
DNA: TGTGCCAGTAGTCCACGGACAGGGGACGCCTACGAGCAGTACTTC

size: NA
V: TRBV6-4
J: TRBJ2-7
D: TRBD2
CDR3: CASSDSTLTSSDGLGVSYEQYF
DNA: TGTGCCAGCAGTGATTCGACCCTGACCAGCAGCGATGGACTAGGGGTCTCCTACGAGCAGTACTTC

size: NA
V: TRBV10-3
J: TRBJ2-7
D: TRBD2
CDR3: CATSRTSAVYSYEQYF
DNA: TGTGCCACGTCCAGGACTAGCGCCGTATACTCCTACGAGCAGTACTTC

size: NA
V: TRBV24-1
J: TRBJ2-1
D: NA
CDR3: CATSDLGEDGYNEQFF
DNA: TGTGCCACCAGTGATTTGGGGGAAGACGGATACAATGAGCAGTTCTTC

size: NA
V: TRBV10-1
J: TRBJ1-5
D: TRBD1
CDR3: CASRTGGNQPQHF
DNA: TGCGCCAGCAGGACAGGGGGTAATCAGCCCCAGCATTTT

size: NA
V: TRBV4-1
J: TRBJ1-6
D: TRBD1
CDR3: CASSQEPPGTEYNSPLHF
DNA: TGCGCCAGCAGCCAAGAGCCTCCCGGGACAGAATATAATTCACCCCTCCACTTT

size: few
V: TRBV30
J: TRBJ1-1
D: TRBD1
CDR3: CAWTRQGAFFTEAFF
DNA: TGTGCCTGGACACGACAGGGGGCATTTTTTACTGAAGCTTTCTTT

size: NA
V: TRBV2
J: TRBJ2-3
D: NA
CDR3: CASLGDGWTDAQYF
DNA: TGTGCCAGCCTCGGTGACGGGTGGACAGATGCGCAGTATTTT

size: NA
V: TRBV11-1
J: TRBJ2-3
D: TRBD2
CDR3: CASSLGDSGGAVFPDTQYF
DNA: TGTGCCAGCAGCTTAGGAGATAGCGGGGGGGCAGTCTTTCCAGATACGCAGTATTTT

size: NA
V: TRBV20-1
J: TRBJ2-7
D: NA
CDR3: CSATPGLSYEQYF
DNA: TGCAGTGCAACACCAGGTTTGTCTTACGAGCAGTACTTC

size: NA
V: TRBV12-3/TRBV12-4
J: TRBJ2-7
D: NA
CDR3: CASSSLGGHYEQYF
DNA: TGTGCCAGCAGTTCACTAGGGGGGCACTACGAGCAGTACTTC

size: few
V: TRBV12-3/TRBV12-4
J: TRBJ2-1
D: TRBD2
CDR3: CASSSKGLAGVFGWNEQFF
DNA: TGTGCCAGCAGTTCGAAAGGCCTAGCGGGAGTTTTTGGGTGGAATGAGCAGTTCTTC

size: many
V: TRBV29-1
J: TRBJ1-5
D: NA
CDR3: CSAEGGFPSNQPQHF
DNA: TGCAGCGCCGAGGGGGGATTCCCGAGCAATCAGCCCCAGCATTTT

size: NA
V: TRBV24-1
J: TRBJ2-2
D: NA
CDR3: CATSDPGSSNTGELFF
DNA: TGTGCCACCAGTGATCCAGGGTCCTCGAACACCGGGGAGCTGTTTTTT

size: few
V: TRBV25-1
J: TRBJ2-3
D: TRBD2
CDR3: CASSIGHSGGDTDTQYF
DNA: TGTGCCAGCAGCATCGGGCACAGCGGGGGGGACACAGATACGCAGTATTTT

size: many
V: TRBV6-1
J: TRBJ1-1
D: TRBD1
CDR3: CASSEAIGQGLNTEAFF
DNA: TGTGCCAGCAGTGAAGCAATCGGACAGGGCCTTAACACTGAAGCTTTCTTT

size: NA
V: TRBV7-2
J: TRBJ1-2
D: NA
CDR3: CASSLVKGYGYTF
DNA: TGTGCCAGCAGCTTAGTCAAAGGGTATGGCTACACCTTC

size: few
V: TRBV24-1
J: TRBJ2-3
D: TRBD2
CDR3: CATSAPIAGEGDTQYF
DNA: TGTGCCACCAGTGCCCCCATAGCGGGAGAGGGAGATACGCAGTATTTT

size: NA
V: TRBV2
J: TRBJ1-1
D: NA
CDR3: CASSEFGEGLTFF
DNA: TGTGCCAGCAGTGAGTTCGGAGAGGGCCTGACTTTCTTT

size: many
V: TRBV5-4
J: TRBJ2-1
D: TRBD2
CDR3: CASSRTGTSEYEQFF
DNA: TGTGCCAGCAGCCGCACCGGGACTAGTGAGTATGAGCAGTTCTTC

size: NA
V: TRBV9
J: TRBJ2-3
D: NA
CDR3: CASSLGSPTSDRGTQYF
DNA: TGTGCCAGCAGCTTAGGGTCCCCGACTAGCGACAGGGGTACGCAGTATTTT

size: NA
V: TRBV5-6
J: TRBJ2-1
D: TRBD1
CDR3: CASSLAGQGLNEQFF
DNA: TGTGCCAGCAGCTTGGCGGGACAGGGATTGAATGAGCAGTTCTTC